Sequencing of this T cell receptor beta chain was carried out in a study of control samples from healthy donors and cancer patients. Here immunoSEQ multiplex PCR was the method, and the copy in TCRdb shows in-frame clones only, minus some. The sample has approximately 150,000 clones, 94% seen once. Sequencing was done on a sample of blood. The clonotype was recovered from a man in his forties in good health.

The chain's CDR3 is CASSSTGGSHTDTQYF. The CDR3 coding sequence is TGTGCCAGCAGTTCCACAGGGGGAAGCCACACAGATACGCAGTATTTT. This chain connects TRBV6-6 to TRBJ2-3, with 8 bases identical to TRBD1. The CDR3 totals 16 residues. Trimming cost V 4 bases and J 2 bases; bases outside gene matches: 8. The germline CDR1 and CDR2 sequences are MNHNY and SVGAGI (reference sequence).